The 32 T cell receptor beta chains below come from one sample, sequenced in a study of T cell changes during pregnancy in multiple sclerosis. TCRdb keeps only in-frame clones here, not all; method: immunoSEQ multiplex PCR. The data hold some 70,000 clones, with about 90% observed a single time. This specimen consisted of peripheral blood, obtained in the second trimester of pregnancy. The receptors were gathered from a female donor with multiple sclerosis, enrolled in a pregnancy study.

This sequence joins TRBV29-1 and TRBJ1-2; no firm D call. The CDR3 consists of 15 residues. V dropped 4 bases and J dropped 5 bases, with 20 bases sitting between them. CDR1 and CDR2 (germline): SQVTM, ANQGSEA. Here the CDR3 DNA reads TGCAGCGTTGTTCCTATGCTTGACGGGATTTATGGCTACACCTTC. Translated, it gives CSVVPMLDGIYGYTF. Based on the CDR3 plus reference TRBV29-1 and TRBJ1-2, the full variable domain is SAVISQKPSRDICQRGTSLTIQCQVDSQVTMMFWYRQQPGQSLTLIATANQGSEATYESGFVIDKFPISRPNLTFSTLTVSNMSPEDSSIYLCSVVPMLDGIYGYTFGSGTRLTVV.

CDR3 DNA: TGCGCCAGCAGCCAACACTCCGAAGATTCACCCCTCCACTTT. Translated: CASSQHSEDSPLHF. The chain couples TRBV4-3 to TRBJ1-6, with D uncertain. V was trimmed by 2 bases and J by 8 bases, leaving 10 bases between them. The germline gives CDR1 LGHNA, CDR2 YSLEER. The CDR3 length is 14 residues.

This chain connects TRBV9 to TRBJ2-3; D is undetermined. Trimming pared 2 bases from V and 0 bases from J, leaving 4 bases between. Germline loops: CDR1 SGDLS, CDR2 YYNGEE. CDR3 size: 13 residues. In nucleotides, the CDR3 is TGTGCCAGCAGCGTGACTAGCACAGATACGCAGTATTTT. Translation gives CASSVTSTDTQYF.

This clone was seen a single time. The chain recombines TRBV4-1 with TRBJ1-2, with D possibly TRBD1 on 6 matching bases. The germline V and J ends were trimmed by 4 bases and 7 bases, with 22 bases remaining between them. Per the germline V gene, CDR1 is MGHRA and CDR2 is YSYEKL. The CDR3 is 16 residues long. The chain's CDR3 is CASSPRLEGGASGYTF. The CDR3, as DNA: TGCGCCAGCAGCCCCCGACTTGAAGGGGGGGCAAGTGGCTACACCTTC.

This clone has only one observation. This chain links TRBV5-4 with TRBJ2-3, with unresolved D. The ends were cut back, 0 bases at V and 2 bases at J, with 13 bases in the middle. The CDR3 extends over 16 amino acids. Germline CDR1 reads SGHNT; CDR2 reads YYREEE (reference sequence). The CDR3 is CASSLASSFITDTQYF. For the CDR3, the DNA is TGTGCCAGCAGCTTGGCCTCGTCTTTTATCACAGATACGCAGTATTTT.

This rearrangement joins TRBV12-5 to TRBJ1-1; possibly TRBD1 for D (6 bases). Germline V gene data show CDR1 as LGHNT and CDR2 as FRNRAP. Trimming stripped 1 base from V and 1 base from J, with 13 bases between. The CDR3 has 16 residues. CDR3 DNA: TGTGCTAGTGGTTTGGGCCTACAGGGAACGAACACTGAAGCTTTCTTT. It codes for CASGLGLQGTNTEAFF.

V gene TRBV4-3 combines with J gene TRBJ2-2; TRBD2 matches 7 bases. The CDR3 extends over 14 amino acids. Trimming at V came to 8 bases and at J to 0 bases, leaving 3 bases not matched to a gene. CDR1 LGHNA and CDR2 YSLEER come from the germline V gene. CDR3: CASGSGANTGELFF. CDR3 coding DNA: TGCGCCAGCGGAAGCGGGGCGAACACCGGGGAGCTGTTTTTT.

J is TRBJ1-5 and V is TRBV5-4; 7 nucleotides agree with TRBD1. Germline-derived CDR1 and CDR2 are SGHNT and YYREEE (reference sequence). The length of the CDR3 is 14 residues. The V segment lost 4 bases and the J segment 6 bases; nucleotides outside the gene matches: 7. The CDR3: CASSPVPGGQPQHF. CDR3 nucleotides: TGTGCCAGCAGCCCGGTGCCAGGGGGTCAGCCCCAGCATTTT.

The rearrangement joins TRBV19 to TRBJ1-3; 7 bases agree with TRBD1. Germline CDR1 reads LNHDA; CDR2 reads SQIVND (reference sequence). The CDR3 extends over 15 amino acids. Trimming cost V 10 bases and J 0 bases; bases outside gene matches: 9. The CDR3 nucleotides are TGTGCCATTGCGCCGACAGGGAGCTCTGGAAACACCATATATTTT. Amino acids: CAIAPTGSSGNTIYF.

This chain connects TRBV18 to TRBJ2-1; 9 nucleotides match TRBD1. The V and J ends lost 5 bases and 7 bases, in that order; junction bases with no gene match: 12. The V gene's germline CDR1 is KGHSH and CDR2 LQKENI. This CDR3 comprises 16 residues. In DNA form, the CDR3 reads TGTGCCAGCTCAACCATCACAGGGGGCAAAGGGAATGAGCAGTTCTTC. Residues: CASSTITGGKGNEQFF.

The V call is TRBV9, the J call TRBJ2-2; 8 bases are shared with TRBD2. V gave up 2 bases and J gave up 8 bases; unmatched junction bases: 8. Germline lookup yields CDR1 SGDLS and CDR2 YYNGEE. The CDR3 extends over 15 amino acids. CDR3: CASSVSRGGLGELFF. The CDR3 DNA follows: TGTGCCAGCAGCGTCAGCCGGGGGGGCCTTGGGGAGCTGTTTTTT.

This chain connects TRBV4-3 to TRBJ1-2, with TRBD1 identical over 10 bases. Germline assignment: CDR1 LGHNA and CDR2 YSLEER. This CDR3 has 15 residues. After removal of 1 base from V and 4 bases from J, the junction contained 3 bases not matched to a gene. CDR3 nucleotides: TGCGCCAGCAGCCAAGTGGGACAGGGGCTCTATGGCTACACCTTC. Amino acid sequence: CASSQVGQGLYGYTF.

This sequence joins TRBV7-6 and TRBJ2-1; D may be TRBD1 (6 bases). In germline, CDR1 is SGHVS, CDR2 FNYEAQ. The CDR3 is 17 amino acids. V lost 2 bases, J lost 0 bases, and 14 bases lay in between. CDR3 bases: TGTGCCAGCAGCTTAATAATTGGGACATACTCCTACAATGAGCAGTTCTTC. Translating it yields CASSLIIGTYSYNEQFF.

The J gene is TRBJ2-7, the V gene TRBV21-1; the D segment call TRBD2 is taken from the table without a DNA check. TRBV21-1 is reported as a pseudogene. CDR3 length: 15 amino acids. The CDR3 DNA reads as TGTGCCAGCAGCATTACACGGGGTTTATCCTACGAGCAGTACTTC. Its translation is CASSITRGLSYEQYF.

The V call is TRBV6-5, the J call TRBJ1-1; 9 bases match TRBD1. The CDR3 is 13 residues long. Germline CDR1 MNHEY, CDR2 SVGAGI. Trimming at V came to 7 bases and at J to 4 bases, leaving 4 bases not matched to a gene. In DNA form, the CDR3 reads TGTGCCAGCACCACAGGGGGCTTCACTGAAGCTTTCTTT. Its protein is CASTTGGFTEAFF.

The chain combines TRBV15 with TRBJ1-4, with D hard to call. The CDR3 sequence is 16 residues long. V was shortened by 0 bases and J by 2 bases, with 10 bases between the two germline ends. Germline CDR1 is LNHNV and CDR2 is YYDKDF (reference sequence). CDR3 protein: CATSRELGATNEKLFF. CDR3 DNA: TGTGCCACCAGCAGAGAACTGGGCGCGACTAATGAAAAACTGTTTTTT.

The chain recombines TRBV7-3 with TRBJ2-7, with TRBD1 identical over 10 bases. The CDR3 covers 14 residues. Germline CDR1 and CDR2: SGHTA and FQGTGA. Trimming took 4 bases from V and 5 from J; bases not matched to a gene: 5. Here the CDR3 DNA reads TGTGCCAGCAGCTCCGGACAGGGGGTTAACGAGCAGTACTTC. Translated: CASSSGQGVNEQYF.

The rearrangement links TRBV7-8 to TRBJ1-2; possible D gene TRBD1, 6 bases. Trimming shortened V by 5 bases and J by 4 bases, and 11 bases separated the two germline ends. This CDR3 has 13 amino acids. CDR1 and CDR2 from the germline V gene are SGHVS and FQNEAQ. For the CDR3, the DNA is TGTGCCAGCAGCCCCGGACAGACCTATGGCTACACCTTC. It codes for CASSPGQTYGYTF.

The chain links TRBV13 to TRBJ2-1, with TRBD2 identical over 9 bases. J was trimmed by 4 bases and V by 6 bases; bases with no gene match: 7. Per the germline V gene, CDR1 is PRHDT and CDR2 is FYEKMQ (reference sequence). CDR3 length equals 15 residues. The CDR3 is CASSHTSGHYNEQFF. The CDR3 nucleotides are TGTGCCAGCAGTCATACTAGCGGGCATTACAATGAGCAGTTCTTC.

The chain carries TRBV2 and TRBJ1-5; possible D gene TRBD1, 6 bases. The CDR3 extends over 14 amino acids. Deletions cut 7 bases from V and 3 bases from J, with 13 bases between. The germline V gene encodes CDR1 SNHLY and CDR2 FYNNEI. The CDR3 here is CASIRDRTNQPQHF. The DNA of the CDR3 is TGTGCCAGCATTAGAGACAGGACCAATCAGCCCCAGCATTTT.

The chain carries TRBV5-6 and TRBJ2-7; 12 bases are shared with TRBD1. J gave up 7 bases and V 4 bases, and 9 bases lay outside the gene matches. Per germline, CDR1 SGHDT and CDR2 YYEEEE. The CDR3 contains 15 residues. DNA for the CDR3: TGTGCCAGCAGCCCCGGGACAGGGGGCCTGGGGGAGCAGTACTTC. Protein sequence: CASSPGTGGLGEQYF.

The rearrangement links TRBV5-1 to TRBJ2-4, with 14 bases fitting TRBD2. This CDR3 contains 17 residues. V was clipped by 3 bases and J by 0 bases; unmatched bases: 2. Germline CDR1 is SGHRS and CDR2 is YFSETQ. The DNA of the CDR3 is TGCGCCAGCAGCTCGACTAGCGGGGGGGTAGCCAAAAACATTCAGTACTTC. Protein sequence: CASSSTSGGVAKNIQYF.

The V gene is TRBV7-2, the J gene TRBJ2-4; a possible D gene is TRBD2 (7 bases). V was pared by 3 bases and J by 3 bases, with 12 bases between. The length of the CDR3 is 15 residues. From germline, CDR1 is SGHTA and CDR2 FQGNSA. CDR3 sequence reads: CASSLIGGGKNIQYF. The CDR3 DNA follows: TGTGCCAGCAGCTTGATAGGGGGGGGCAAAAACATTCAGTACTTC.

V usage is TRBV11-3 and J usage is TRBJ2-5, with TRBD2 matching over 7 bases. V lost 4 bases, J lost 5 bases, and 4 bases stayed unmatched. CDR1 and CDR2 (germline): SGHNT, YENEEA. The CDR3 has 13 amino acids. DNA of the CDR3: TGTGCCAGCAGCTCAGCGGGGACGGAGACCCAGTACTTC. As protein: CASSSAGTETQYF.

The chain employs TRBV4-3 and TRBJ2-5; TRBD2 matches at 14 bases. The J call may not be correct, given that the DNA end is closer to TRBJ2-7. Germline CDR1 LGHNA, CDR2 YSLEER. This CDR3 is built from 15 residues. CDR3 bases: TGCGCCAGCAGCCCCCGGACTAGCGGGGGGTACGAGCAGTACTTC. Protein: CASSPRTSGGYEQYF.

The chain recombines TRBV9 with TRBJ1-5, with 8 positions matching TRBD1. The ends lost 6 bases at V and 5 bases at J; junction bases unmatched: 10. The CDR3 length is 15 residues. Germline assignment: CDR1 SGDLS and CDR2 YYNGEE. The CDR3 nucleotides read TGTGCCAGCACCTCAGGGGACAGGTCGGATCAGCCCCAGCATTTT. This encodes CASTSGDRSDQPQHF.

V gene TRBV7-9 combines with J gene TRBJ2-5, with D perhaps TRBD2 (6 bases). Trimming pared 8 bases from V and 5 bases from J, leaving 9 bases between. There are 11 residues in the CDR3. From germline, CDR1 is SEHNR and CDR2 FQNEAQ (reference sequence). The CDR3, as DNA: TGTGCCAGCGCGGGGCTCGAGACCCAGTACTTC. Its protein product is CASAGLETQYF.

This CDR3 reads CASRRGLTTGELFF. CDR3 sequence (DNA): TGTGCCAGCAGGCGAGGACTGACGACCGGGGAGCTGTTTTTT. The rearrangement links TRBV7-2 to TRBJ2-2, with D maybe TRBD2 (5 bases). The CDR3 extends over 14 amino acids. Germline-derived CDR1 and CDR2 are SGHTA and FQGNSA. V was cut by 6 bases and J by 5 bases, with 13 bases left in between.

The J gene is TRBJ2-4, the V gene TRBV6-1, with a weak D call TRBD2 (5 bases). CDR3 length: 15 amino acids. V dropped 2 bases and J dropped 0 bases, with 8 bases sitting between them. From germline, CDR1 is MNHNS and CDR2 SASEGT. CDR3 DNA sequence: TGTGCCAGCAGTGAAATAGGACTAGCCAAAAACATTCAGTACTTC. The encoded protein is CASSEIGLAKNIQYF.

The chain uses TRBV6-1 and TRBJ2-7; D might be TRBD1 (5 bases). Trimming shortened V by 2 bases and J by 2 bases, and 16 bases separated the two germline ends. CDR1 and CDR2 from the germline V gene are MNHNS and SASEGT. The CDR3 consists of 16 residues. The DNA for the CDR3 is TGTGCCAGCAGTGAAAAGGGGCAGGGTCTTACCTACGAGCAGTACTTC. It is translated as CASSEKGQGLTYEQYF.

In DNA, the CDR3 is TGTGCCAGCAGGCGGGACGGAAACTATGGCTACACCTTC. It codes for CASRRDGNYGYTF. The chain links TRBV6-5 to TRBJ1-2, with D possibly matching TRBD1 (5 bases). Trimming removed 6 bases from V and 2 bases from J, with 10 bases in between. The CDR3 length is 13 residues. Germline V gives CDR1 MNHEY, CDR2 SVGAGI.

This clone has just a few counts. V is TRBV10-3 and J is TRBJ1-6; 8 nucleotides align to TRBD1. The CDR3 covers 14 residues. Germline CDR1 is ENHRY and CDR2 is SYGVKD. The trim removed 7 bases at V and 5 bases at J, leaving 4 bases unmatched. CDR3 in DNA: TGTGCCATCATGGGGGGACAGGATAATTCACCCCTCCACTTT. Its protein is CAIMGGQDNSPLHF.